This T cell receptor (beta chain) stems from a study of OX40 agonist ivuxolimab in advanced cancers. Study at large: Ivuxolimab, an agonist antibody against OX40 (CD134), was given to patients. Patients received intravenous ivuxolimab every 2 weeks at 0.01 to 10 mg/kg.

V lost 5 bases and J 5 bases, leaving 15 bases between the germline ends. Germline lookup yields CDR1 MNHNY and CDR2 SVGAGI (reference sequence). The CDR3 runs to 14 residues. Sequencing was performed with immunoSEQ multiplex PCR; in TCRdb, only in-frame clones are kept and a portion is missing. Of some 100,000 clones in the sample, 80% to 90% were seen once. General study results and limits: CD8+ T cells averaged more expanded clones than CD4+.

Patients were ineligible given autoimmune disease history or systemic immunosuppression. Turning to this clone: What it binds is not known.

This clonotype was obtained from an adult with an advanced solid tumor such as melanoma, head and neck, liver or kidney cancer. Sequencing used CD4+ or CD8+ T cells sorted from blood, obtained in a trial of the OX40 agonist ivuxolimab. This chain links TRBV6-6 with TRBJ2-5; a weak D match, TRBD2 (5 bases). The CDR3 DNA reads TGTGCCAGCAGTCCTCCCTCGGGGATGGAGACCCAGTACTTC. Translation gives CASSPPSGMETQYF.